The sequence of this T cell receptor beta chain was determined in a study of OX40 agonist ivuxolimab in advanced cancers. Study-level background: Therapy given before enrollment (anti-PD-1, anti-PD-L1 or anti-CTLA-4) was allowed, and around 40% had some.

As regards this clone: Its cognate antigen is unknown.

General study results and limits: In general, CD8+ T cells held more expanded clones than CD4+ did, on average. The study found among the lowest clonal expansion in partial responders at 0.1-3.0 mg/kg.

Sequenced by immunoSEQ multiplex PCR; TCRdb stores in-frame clones only, minus some. The profile shows about 6,500 clones, around 70% of them singletons. Autoimmune disease history or systemic immunosuppression barred patients. The clonotype was recovered from an adult with an advanced solid tumor such as melanoma, head and neck, liver or kidney cancer. The specimen was CD4+ or CD8+ T cells sorted from blood, collected in a trial of the OX40 agonist ivuxolimab.

CDR3 sequence (DNA): TGTGCCATCAGTGGAGGGACAGGGATAGGCCAAGAGACCCAGTACTTC. This translates into CAISGGTGIGQETQYF. The chain couples TRBV10-3 to TRBJ2-5; 9 bases map to TRBD1. This CDR3 comprises 16 residues. The germline CDR1 and CDR2 sequences are ENHRY and SYGVKD. Losses at the gene ends were 4 bases for V and 1 base for J; bases not matched to a gene: 7.